This T cell receptor (beta chain) emerged from a study of blood T cell repertoires in COVID-19. Whole-study context: The origin of the acute and convalescent COVID-19 samples was the United States, Italy and Spain. PBMCs, B-cell-depleted T cells, or T cells were the source of the cDNA or gDNA that made up the material.

As originally analysed: For nucleated cells, counts were estimated from reference gene primer amplification. Produced via immunoSEQ multiplex PCR; TCRdb's table is partial and in-frame only. The D gene and trimming were derived from the DNA, and the V and J assignments and clone size from that table. The sample lists 210,000 or so clones, 75% to 90% occurring once. The CDR3 has 15 amino acids. V trimming: 4 bases; J trimming: 4 bases; junction bases outside the gene matches: 7. Germline V gene lookup returns CDR1 WSHSY and CDR2 SAAADI. Sequencing was done on a sample of peripheral blood. The chain recombines TRBV10-2 with TRBJ2-3; 8 bases are shared with TRBD2. This TCR was recovered from a woman between 35 and 50 years old with acute or convalescent COVID-19. The CDR3 reads CASSGGLARPDTQYF. The CDR3 coding sequence is TGCGCCAGCAGTGGTGGACTAGCCCGGCCAGATACGCAGTATTTT.